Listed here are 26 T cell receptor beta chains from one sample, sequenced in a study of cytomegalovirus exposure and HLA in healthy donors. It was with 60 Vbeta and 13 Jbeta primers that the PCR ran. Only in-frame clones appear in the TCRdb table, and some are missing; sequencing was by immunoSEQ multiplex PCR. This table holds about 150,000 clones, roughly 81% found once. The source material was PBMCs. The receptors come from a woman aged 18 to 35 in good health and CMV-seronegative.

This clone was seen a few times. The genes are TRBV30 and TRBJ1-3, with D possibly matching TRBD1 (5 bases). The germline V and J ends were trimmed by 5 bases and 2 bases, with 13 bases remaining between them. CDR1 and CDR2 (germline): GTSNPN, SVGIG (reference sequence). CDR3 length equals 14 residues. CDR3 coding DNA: TGTGCCTGGTGGCGGGGGACCCCTGGAAACACCATATATTTT. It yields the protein CAWWRGTPGNTIYF.

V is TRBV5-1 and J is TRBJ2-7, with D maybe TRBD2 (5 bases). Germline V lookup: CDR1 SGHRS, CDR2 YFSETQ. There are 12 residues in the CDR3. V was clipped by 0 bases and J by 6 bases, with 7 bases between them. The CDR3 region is CASSLAGSEQYF. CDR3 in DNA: TGCGCCAGCAGCTTGGCGGGGAGCGAGCAGTACTTC.

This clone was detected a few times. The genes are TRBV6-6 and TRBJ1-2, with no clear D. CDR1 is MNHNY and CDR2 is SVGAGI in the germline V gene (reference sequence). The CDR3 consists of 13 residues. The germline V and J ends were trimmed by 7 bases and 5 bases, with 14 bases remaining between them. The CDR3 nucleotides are TGTGCCAGCACCCCCCGGGTGCTTTATGGCTACACCTTC. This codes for CASTPRVLYGYTF.

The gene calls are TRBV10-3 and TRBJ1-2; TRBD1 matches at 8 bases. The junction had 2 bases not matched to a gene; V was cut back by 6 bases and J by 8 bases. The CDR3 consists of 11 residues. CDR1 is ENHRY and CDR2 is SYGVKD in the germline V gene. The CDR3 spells CAISWDRGYTF. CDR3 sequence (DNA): TGTGCCATCAGCTGGGACAGGGGCTACACCTTC.

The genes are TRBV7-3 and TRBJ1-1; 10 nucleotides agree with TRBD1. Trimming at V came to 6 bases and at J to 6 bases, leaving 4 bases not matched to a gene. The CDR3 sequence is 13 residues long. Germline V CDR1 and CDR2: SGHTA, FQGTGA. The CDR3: CASRRQGASEAFF. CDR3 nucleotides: TGTGCCAGCAGAAGACAGGGGGCATCTGAAGCTTTCTTT.

The CDR3 spells CASSLGTGDQETQYF. The DNA of the CDR3 is TGCGCCAGCAGCTTAGGGACAGGGGACCAAGAGACCCAGTACTTC. This chain uses TRBV5-1 with TRBJ2-5; the match to TRBD1 covers 10 bases. Germline V gene data show CDR1 as SGHRS and CDR2 as YFSETQ. CDR3 length equals 15 residues. The V segment lost 2 bases and the J segment 0 bases; nucleotides outside the gene matches: 1.

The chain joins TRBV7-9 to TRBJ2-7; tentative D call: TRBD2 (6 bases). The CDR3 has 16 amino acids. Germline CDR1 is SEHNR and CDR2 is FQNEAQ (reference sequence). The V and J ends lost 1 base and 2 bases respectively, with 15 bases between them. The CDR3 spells CASSLGRQDYPYEQYF. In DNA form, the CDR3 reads TGTGCCAGCAGCTTAGGGCGGCAGGACTACCCCTACGAGCAGTACTTC.

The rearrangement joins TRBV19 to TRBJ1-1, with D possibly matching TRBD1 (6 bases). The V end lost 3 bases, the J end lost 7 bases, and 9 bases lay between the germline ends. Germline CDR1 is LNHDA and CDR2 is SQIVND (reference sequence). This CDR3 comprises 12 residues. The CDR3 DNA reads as TGTGCCAGTAGTATGGGGGCCGTTGAAGCTTTCTTT. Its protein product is CASSMGAVEAFF.

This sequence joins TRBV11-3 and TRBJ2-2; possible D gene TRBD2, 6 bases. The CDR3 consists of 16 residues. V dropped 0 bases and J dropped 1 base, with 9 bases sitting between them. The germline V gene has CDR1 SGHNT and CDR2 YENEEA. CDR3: CASSLEWGENTGELFF. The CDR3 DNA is TGTGCCAGCAGCTTAGAATGGGGGGAGAACACCGGGGAGCTGTTTTTT.

CDR3 sequence (DNA): TGTGCCAGCGGATGGGACAGGGTAATTAGGAACACTGAAGCTTTCTTT. The encoded protein is CASGWDRVIRNTEAFF. The chain uses TRBV2 and TRBJ1-1; TRBD1 aligns across 9 bases. Germline V CDR1 and CDR2: SNHLY, FYNNEI. V shed 8 bases and J 1 base; nucleotides not matched to a gene: 11. This CDR3 has 16 residues.

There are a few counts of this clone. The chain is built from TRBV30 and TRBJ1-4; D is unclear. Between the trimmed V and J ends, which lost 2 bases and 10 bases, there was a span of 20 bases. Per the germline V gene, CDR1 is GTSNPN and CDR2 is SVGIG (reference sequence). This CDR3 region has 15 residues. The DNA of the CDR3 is TGTGCCTGGAGTACCCCGGACGGGAAGTATGGAAAACTGTTTTTT. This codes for CAWSTPDGKYGKLFF.

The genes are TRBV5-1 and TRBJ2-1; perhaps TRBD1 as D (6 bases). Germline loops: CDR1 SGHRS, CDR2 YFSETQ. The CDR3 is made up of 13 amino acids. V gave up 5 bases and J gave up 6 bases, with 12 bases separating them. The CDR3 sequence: CASSGLGGNEQFF. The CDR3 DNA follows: TGCGCCAGCAGTGGGCTAGGGGGCAATGAGCAGTTCTTC.

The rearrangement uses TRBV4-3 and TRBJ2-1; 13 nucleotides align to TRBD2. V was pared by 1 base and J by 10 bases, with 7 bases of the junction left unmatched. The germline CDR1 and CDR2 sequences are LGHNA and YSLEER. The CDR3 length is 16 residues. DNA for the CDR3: TGCGCCAGCAGCCAAGGGTTACTAGCGGGGGGGCTCGAGCAGTTCTTC. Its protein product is CASSQGLLAGGLEQFF.

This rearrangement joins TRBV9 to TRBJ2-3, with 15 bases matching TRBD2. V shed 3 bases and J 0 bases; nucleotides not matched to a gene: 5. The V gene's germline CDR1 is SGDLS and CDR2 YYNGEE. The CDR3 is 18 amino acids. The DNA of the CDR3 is TGTGCCAGCAGCGCAGGACTAGCGGGGGGGCTGAGCACAGATACGCAGTATTTT. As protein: CASSAGLAGGLSTDTQYF. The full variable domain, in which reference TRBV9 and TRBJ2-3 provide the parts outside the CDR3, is DSGVTQTPKHLITATGQRVTLRCSPRSGDLSVYWYQQSLDQGLQFLIQYYNGEERAKGNILERFSAQQFPDLHSELNLSSLELGDSALYFCASSAGLAGGLSTDTQYFGPGTRLTVL.

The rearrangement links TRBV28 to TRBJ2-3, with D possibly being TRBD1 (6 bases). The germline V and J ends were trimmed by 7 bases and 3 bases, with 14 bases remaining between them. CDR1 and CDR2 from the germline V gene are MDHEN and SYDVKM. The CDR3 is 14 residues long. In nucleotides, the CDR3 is TGTGCCAGCAACCCGGACAGTCCTACAGATACGCAGTATTTT. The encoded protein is CASNPDSPTDTQYF.

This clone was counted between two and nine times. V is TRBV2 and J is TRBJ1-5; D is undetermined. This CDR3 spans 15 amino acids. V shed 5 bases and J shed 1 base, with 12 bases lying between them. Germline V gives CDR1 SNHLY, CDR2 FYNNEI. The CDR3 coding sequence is TGTGCCAGCAGTCCGGTCTTCTTAAGCAATCAGCCCCAGCATTTT. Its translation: CASSPVFLSNQPQHF. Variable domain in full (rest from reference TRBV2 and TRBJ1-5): EPEVTQTPSHQVTQMGQEVILRCVPISNHLYFYWYRQILGQKVEFLVSFYNNEISEKSEIFDDQFSVERPDGSNFTLKIRSTKLEDSAMYFCASSPVFLSNQPQHFGDGTRLSIL.

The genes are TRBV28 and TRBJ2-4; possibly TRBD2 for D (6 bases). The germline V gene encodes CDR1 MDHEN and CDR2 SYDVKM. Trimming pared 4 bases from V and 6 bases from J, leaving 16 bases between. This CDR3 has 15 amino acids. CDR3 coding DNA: TGTGCCAGCAGTTCCGGGGGAGAGGGAGGAAACATTCAGTACTTC. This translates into CASSSGGEGGNIQYF.

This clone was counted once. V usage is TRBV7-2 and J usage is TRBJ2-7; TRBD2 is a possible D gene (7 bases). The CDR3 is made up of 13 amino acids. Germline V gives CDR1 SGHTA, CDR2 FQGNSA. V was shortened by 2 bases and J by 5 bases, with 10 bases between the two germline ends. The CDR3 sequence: CASSLRGGHEQYF. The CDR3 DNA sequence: TGTGCCAGCAGCTTAAGGGGGGGCCACGAGCAGTACTTC.

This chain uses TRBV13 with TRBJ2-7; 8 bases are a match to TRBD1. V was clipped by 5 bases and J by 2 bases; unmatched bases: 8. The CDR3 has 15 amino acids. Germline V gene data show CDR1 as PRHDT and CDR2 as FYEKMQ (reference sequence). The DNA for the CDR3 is TGTGCCAGCAGCGCCACCGGGACAGGCACCTACGAGCAGTACTTC. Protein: CASSATGTGTYEQYF.

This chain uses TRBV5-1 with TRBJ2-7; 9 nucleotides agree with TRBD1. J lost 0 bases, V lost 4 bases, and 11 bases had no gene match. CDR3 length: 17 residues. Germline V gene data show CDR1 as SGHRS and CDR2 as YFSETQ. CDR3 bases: TGCGCCAGCAGCCGGACGCCGGGACAGGGAGGCTCCTACGAGCAGTACTTC. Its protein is CASSRTPGQGGSYEQYF.

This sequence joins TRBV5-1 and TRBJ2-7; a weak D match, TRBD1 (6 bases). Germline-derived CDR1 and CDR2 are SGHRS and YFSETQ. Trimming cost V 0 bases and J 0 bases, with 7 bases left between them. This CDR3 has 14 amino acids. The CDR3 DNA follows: TGCGCCAGCAGCTTGGAAGGGGGCTCCTACGAGCAGTACTTC. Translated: CASSLEGGSYEQYF.

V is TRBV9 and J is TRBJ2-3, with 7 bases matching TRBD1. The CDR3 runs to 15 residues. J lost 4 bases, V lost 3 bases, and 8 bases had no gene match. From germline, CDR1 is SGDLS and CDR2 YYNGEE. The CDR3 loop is CASSGRQGPSDTQYF. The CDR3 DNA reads TGTGCCAGCAGCGGCAGACAGGGCCCTTCAGATACGCAGTATTTT.

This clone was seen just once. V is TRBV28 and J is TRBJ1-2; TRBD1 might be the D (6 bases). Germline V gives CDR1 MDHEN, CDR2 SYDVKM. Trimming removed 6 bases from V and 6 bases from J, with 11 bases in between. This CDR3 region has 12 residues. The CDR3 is CASRQGPNGYTF. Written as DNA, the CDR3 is TGTGCCAGCAGACAGGGCCCCAATGGCTACACCTTC.

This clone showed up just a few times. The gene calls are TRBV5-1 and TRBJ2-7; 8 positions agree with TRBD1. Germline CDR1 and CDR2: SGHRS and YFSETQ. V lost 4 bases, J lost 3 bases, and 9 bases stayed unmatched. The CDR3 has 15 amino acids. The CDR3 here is CASSDGTGRYYEQYF. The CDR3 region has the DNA TGCGCCAGCAGCGACGGGACAGGACGGTACTACGAGCAGTACTTC.

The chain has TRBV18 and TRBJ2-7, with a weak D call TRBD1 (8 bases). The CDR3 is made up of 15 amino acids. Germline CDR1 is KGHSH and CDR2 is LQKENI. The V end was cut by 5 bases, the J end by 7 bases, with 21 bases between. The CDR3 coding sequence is TGTGCCAGCTCAAGACAGACAGGGGACTATGCGGAGCAGTACTTC. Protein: CASSRQTGDYAEQYF. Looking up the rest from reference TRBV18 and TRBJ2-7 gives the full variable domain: NAGVMQNPRHLVRRRGQEARLRCSPMKGHSHVYWYRQLPEEGLKFMVYLQKENIIDESGMPKERFSAEFPKEGPSILRIQQVVRGDSAAYFCASSRQTGDYAEQYFGPGTRLTVT.

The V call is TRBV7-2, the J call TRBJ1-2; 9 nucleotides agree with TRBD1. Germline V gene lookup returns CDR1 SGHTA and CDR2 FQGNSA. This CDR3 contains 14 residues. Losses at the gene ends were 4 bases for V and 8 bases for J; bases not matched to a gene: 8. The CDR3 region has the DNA TGTGCCAGCAGCTCAGTGGGACAGGGTCAAGGCTACACCTTC. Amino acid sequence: CASSSVGQGQGYTF.